This TCR beta chain was sequenced for a study of shared clonotypes between healthy human individuals. Overall study findings and caveats: Naive subsets, compared against memory subsets, generally had larger estimated richness values. The four-donor shared clonotypes exceeded non-shared clonotypes in generation probability, with non-shared ones scoring lower.

The CDR3 contains 18 residues. V was clipped by 5 bases and J by 5 bases; unmatched bases: 14. Germline CDR1 is SGHNT and CDR2 is YENEEA. The naive CD8 fraction comprised CD45RO-negative cells positively selected for CCR7 and excluded terminally differentiated effector memory CD45RA+ cells. Recent vaccinations or acute infections were absent in the healthy HIV-negative adult donors. An approximately 200 ng quantity of DNA, 25,000 to 30,000 T cell genomes, went into the sorted-subset replicate PCRs. Produced via immunoSEQ multiplex PCR; TCRdb's table is partial and in-frame only. This table holds around 2.1 million clones, about 93% found once. On this clone itself: Its cognate antigen is unknown.

This TCR came from a man between 18 and 35 years old in good health. Some clones in this sample may be carry-over from other donors' samples. The sequenced material came from naive CD8+ T cells from PBMCs. The gene calls are TRBV11-3 and TRBJ2-2; TRBD2 agrees at 10 bases. The CDR3 loop reads CASSPHIRTSGATGELFF. CDR3 nucleotides: TGTGCCAGCAGCCCACATATTCGGACTAGCGGCGCAACCGGGGAGCTGTTTTTT.